These 19 T cell receptor beta chains share one sample of origin, sequenced in a study of cytomegalovirus exposure and HLA in healthy donors. PCR used 60 Vbeta primers and 13 Jbeta primers. Profiling relied on immunoSEQ multiplex PCR, and the TCRdb table lists in-frame clones only, not all of them. This table has 180,000 or so clones, roughly 9.5% appearing once. Sequencing input: PBMCs. Receptors were obtained from a woman in her twenties or thirties in good health and CMV-seropositive.

The CDR3 DNA reads TGCAGCGTTGTTACAGGGATGAATGAGCAGTTCTTC. Translating it yields CSVVTGMNEQFF. The chain has TRBV29-1 and TRBJ2-1, with D possibly TRBD1 on 6 matching bases. The CDR3 loop spans 12 amino acids. V gave up 4 bases and J gave up 7 bases, with 11 bases separating them. CDR1 is SQVTM and CDR2 is ANQGSEA in the germline V gene.

Comments on this clone: This CDR3 is also generated by other DNA sequences in the sample. The chain links TRBV5-1 to TRBJ2-2; D not resolved. The CDR3 extends over 14 amino acids. V was shortened by 4 bases and J by 2 bases, with 9 bases between the two germline ends. Germline V gene data show CDR1 as SGHRS and CDR2 as YFSETQ. Here the CDR3 reads CASSDLINTGELFF. For the CDR3, the DNA is TGCGCCAGCAGCGACTTAATCAACACCGGGGAGCTGTTTTTT.

The table lists this clone with a few counts. The chain has TRBV14 and TRBJ2-1; 7 nucleotides line up with TRBD2. CDR1 and CDR2 from the germline V gene are SGHDN and FVKESK. The CDR3 consists of 14 residues. V lost 2 bases and J lost 10; bases outside the gene matches: 8. CDR3 coding DNA: TGTGCCAGCAGCCAAATAGCGGGTTCTTCGGAGCAGTTCTTC. Protein sequence: CASSQIAGSSEQFF.

The chain uses TRBV7-9 and TRBJ2-3; TRBD1 is a possible D gene (6 bases). Germline V lookup: CDR1 SEHNR, CDR2 FQNEAQ (reference sequence). The CDR3 contains 16 residues. With 3 bases removed from V and 5 bases from J, the gap between germline ends came to 18 bases. CDR3 in amino acids: CASSFDGWGRKDTQYF. The CDR3 DNA reads TGTGCCAGCAGCTTTGACGGCTGGGGGCGGAAAGATACGCAGTATTTT. Complete variable domain (other parts from reference TRBV7-9 and TRBJ2-3): DTGVSQNPRHKITKRGQNVTFRCDPISEHNRLYWYRQTLGQGPEFLTYFQNEAQLEKSRLLSDRFSAERPKGSFSTLEIQRTEQGDSAMYLCASSFDGWGRKDTQYFGPGTRLTVL.

About this clone: Other DNA sequences in this specimen translate into the identical CDR3. The J gene is TRBJ1-1, the V gene TRBV6-5, with D possibly matching TRBD1 (6 bases). This CDR3 is built from 15 residues. Per the germline V gene, CDR1 is MNHEY and CDR2 is SVGAGI. V gave up 7 bases and J gave up 4 bases, with 19 bases separating them. CDR3 in amino acids: CASTAQRGGGTEAFF. CDR3 sequence (DNA): TGTGCCAGCACGGCCCAAAGGGGAGGGGGCACTGAAGCTTTCTTT.

This clone was counted between two and nine times. This rearrangement joins TRBV5-1 to TRBJ2-5, with TRBD2 matching over 12 bases. There are 15 residues in the CDR3. Germline V gene lookup returns CDR1 SGHRS and CDR2 YFSETQ. With V trimmed by 0 bases and J by 5 bases, 2 bases remained unmatched. CDR3 amino acids: CASSLGLAGAETQYF. CDR3 bases: TGCGCCAGCAGCTTGGGACTAGCGGGAGCGGAGACCCAGTACTTC. The full variable domain, its missing parts supplied by reference TRBV5-1 and TRBJ2-5, is KAGVTQTPRYLIKTRGQQVTLSCSPISGHRSVSWYQQTPGQGLQFLFEYFSETQRNKGNFPGRFSGRQFSNSRSEMNVSTLELGDSALYLCASSLGLAGAETQYFGPGTRLLVL.

This clone was counted between two and nine times. J is TRBJ2-2 and V is TRBV5-8, with D possibly TRBD1 on 6 matching bases. Per germline, CDR1 SGHTS and CDR2 YDEGEE. V was pared by 3 bases and J by 6 bases, with 15 bases between. CDR3 length: 15 amino acids. The CDR3 protein is CASSSGQSRAGELFF. As DNA, the CDR3 is TGTGCCAGCAGCTCTGGACAGTCCCGTGCCGGGGAGCTGTTTTTT.

This clone was recorded a few times. The sample carries other DNA sequences with the same CDR3. CDR3 region: CAISPQGSYEQYF. For the CDR3, the DNA is TGTGCCATCAGTCCCCAGGGGTCCTACGAGCAGTACTTC. The chain combines TRBV10-3 with TRBJ2-7; a possible D gene is TRBD1 (6 bases). In germline, CDR1 is ENHRY, CDR2 SYGVKD. The CDR3 loop spans 13 amino acids. The V and J ends lost 5 bases and 1 base respectively, with 9 bases between them.

This clone has more than one count but fewer than ten. This rearrangement joins TRBV2 to TRBJ1-5, with D possibly TRBD1 on 5 matching bases. Germline-derived CDR1 and CDR2 are SNHLY and FYNNEI. The V end was cut by 3 bases, the J end by 9 bases, with 15 bases between. This CDR3 contains 14 residues. The CDR3 here is CASSEQGGMRPQHF. CDR3 DNA sequence: TGTGCCAGCAGTGAGCAGGGCGGGATGAGGCCCCAGCATTTT.

The rearrangement uses TRBV5-4 and TRBJ2-7; no clear D gene. The CDR3 is 14 residues long. CDR1 and CDR2 (germline): SGHNT, YYREEE (reference sequence). The V and J ends lost 0 bases and 2 bases respectively, with 9 bases between them. The CDR3 sequence is CASSLDATPYEQYF. Here the CDR3 DNA reads TGTGCCAGCAGCTTGGACGCTACCCCCTACGAGCAGTACTTC.

J is TRBJ1-2 and V is TRBV30; tentatively, D is TRBD1 (5 bases). The CDR3 length is 13 residues. CDR1 and CDR2 (germline): GTSNPN, SVGIG (reference sequence). Between the trimmed V and J ends, which lost 2 bases and 4 bases, there was a span of 11 bases. This CDR3 reads CAWSPQGVYGYTF. The CDR3 coding sequence is TGTGCCTGGAGTCCGCAGGGTGTCTATGGCTACACCTTC.

This clone was counted a few times. The chain joins TRBV5-6 to TRBJ2-1, with D tentatively TRBD2 (6 bases). This CDR3 has 16 residues. Deletions cut 0 bases from V and 3 bases from J, with 13 bases between. The germline V gene encodes CDR1 SGHDT and CDR2 YYEEEE. CDR3 in amino acids: CASSLEAGALYNEQFF. CDR3 DNA: TGTGCCAGCAGCTTGGAAGCGGGCGCCCTCTACAATGAGCAGTTCTTC.

The V gene is TRBV6-5, the J gene TRBJ2-5; maybe TRBD2 (6 bases). V lost 0 bases to trimming and J lost 2 bases, with 13 bases between them. This CDR3 contains 16 residues. CDR1 is MNHEY, CDR2 SVGAGI, per germline. The CDR3 region is CASSYSRVSGQETQYF. The CDR3, as DNA: TGTGCCAGCAGTTACTCGCGGGTTAGCGGTCAAGAGACCCAGTACTTC.

This chain joins TRBV5-1 and TRBJ2-7, with D perhaps matching TRBD1 (5 bases). Germline CDR1 SGHRS, CDR2 YFSETQ. This CDR3 is 14 amino acids long. Deletions cut 1 base from V and 5 bases from J, with 13 bases between. CDR3 protein: CASSLTGQGDEQYF. The CDR3 region has the DNA TGCGCCAGCAGCTTGACTGGGCAGGGCGACGAGCAGTACTTC.

This clone was seen a few times. This sequence joins TRBV20-1 and TRBJ2-5, with 7 bases that match TRBD1. Germline CDR1 DFQATT, CDR2 SNEGSKA (reference sequence). Trimming at V came to 4 bases and at J to 14 bases, leaving 10 bases not matched to a gene. The CDR3 contains 11 residues. The CDR3 nucleotides are TGCAGTGCTATGTTAGGGGACAGCAGCTACTTC. It is translated as CSAMLGDSSYF.

Only a few counts were recorded for this clone. The genes are TRBV19 and TRBJ1-3; perhaps TRBD1 as D (6 bases). Trimming took off 6 bases at V and 3 bases at J, with 18 bases between the two ends. There are 16 residues in the CDR3. CDR1 LNHDA and CDR2 SQIVND come from the germline V gene (reference sequence). The CDR3, as DNA: TGTGCCAGTAGATCGGAGGCCGCGACAGGTGGAAACACCATATATTTT. As protein: CASRSEAATGGNTIYF.

J is TRBJ1-1 and V is TRBV6-6; 7 bases line up with TRBD1. There are 13 residues in the CDR3. J was trimmed by 5 bases and V by 4 bases; bases with no gene match: 4. The germline V gene encodes CDR1 MNHNY and CDR2 SVGAGI (reference sequence). The CDR3 DNA reads as TGTGCCAGCAGTTGGAACAGGGGAACTGAAGCTTTCTTT. The encoded protein is CASSWNRGTEAFF.

The chain has TRBV2 and TRBJ2-2; D is perhaps TRBD1 (5 bases). The CDR3 sequence is 11 residues long. V gave up 9 bases and J gave up 6 bases, with 8 bases separating them. Germline assignment: CDR1 SNHLY and CDR2 FYNNEI. CDR3 nucleotide sequence: TGTGCCAGTTCAGGGTCCGGGGAGCTGTTTTTT. Its translation is CASSGSGELFF.

This clone has more than one count but fewer than ten. The chain uses TRBV19 and TRBJ1-1; 7 nucleotides agree with TRBD1. Germline CDR1 and CDR2: LNHDA and SQIVND (reference sequence). With 7 bases clipped from V and 3 bases from J, the junction kept 8 bases outside the gene matches. CDR3 length equals 14 residues. The CDR3 DNA follows: TGTGCCAGTACATCCGGACAGGTCGACACTGAAGCTTTCTTT. Protein sequence: CASTSGQVDTEAFF.